This T cell receptor beta chain came from a study of identical twins. This clonotype was seen a few times. The antigen remains undetermined. Notes on the study in general: Part of the zero-insertion signal could reflect confounding by invariant MAIT and iNKT cells. Conclusions were based on cross-sectional statistical analysis, without following the same donors.

TCRdb re-derived calls from the 5' RACE reads in MiXCR, one entry per CDR3 protein. The data show about 920,000 distinct CDR3 sequences, 9% to 15% seen once. These same records also appear under a second study, on yellow fever vaccine responses in identical twins.

The receptor's source is a woman aged 18-29 years in good health. Sequencing used PBMCs.

The CDR3 nucleotides are TGCAGTGCCGCTGGCGGGCCCTACAATGAGCAGTTCTTC. Its protein product is CSAAGGPYNEQFF. J is TRBJ2-1 and V is TRBV20-1, with TRBD2 as a possible D gene (5 bases). V was trimmed by 6 bases and J by 2 bases, leaving 11 bases between them. The length of the CDR3 is 13 residues. Per germline, CDR1 DFQATT and CDR2 SNEGSKA (reference sequence).